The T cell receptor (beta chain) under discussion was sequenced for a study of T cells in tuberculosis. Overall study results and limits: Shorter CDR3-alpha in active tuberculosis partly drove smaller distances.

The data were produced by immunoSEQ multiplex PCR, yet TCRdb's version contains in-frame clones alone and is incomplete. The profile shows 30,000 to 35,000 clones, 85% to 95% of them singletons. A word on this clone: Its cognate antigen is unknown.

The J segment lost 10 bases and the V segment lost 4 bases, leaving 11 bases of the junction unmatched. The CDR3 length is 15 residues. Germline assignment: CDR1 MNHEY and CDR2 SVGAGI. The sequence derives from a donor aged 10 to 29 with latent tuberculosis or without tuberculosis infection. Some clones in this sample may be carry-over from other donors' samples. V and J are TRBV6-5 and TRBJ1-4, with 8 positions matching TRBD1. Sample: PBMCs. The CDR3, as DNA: TGTGCCAGCAGTTCCCTACAGGGGGGCAGGGGAAAACTGTTTTTT. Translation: CASSSLQGGRGKLFF.